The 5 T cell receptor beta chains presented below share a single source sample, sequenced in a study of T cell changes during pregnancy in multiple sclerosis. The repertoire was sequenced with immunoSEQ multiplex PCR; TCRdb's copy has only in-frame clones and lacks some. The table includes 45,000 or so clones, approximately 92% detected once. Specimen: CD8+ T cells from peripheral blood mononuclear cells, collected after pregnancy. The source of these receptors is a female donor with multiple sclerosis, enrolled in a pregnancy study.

The CDR3 DNA reads TGTGCCTGGCGGGAGCTAAGCGAGCAGTACTTC. It specifies CAWRELSEQYF. This chain connects TRBV30 to TRBJ2-7, with a tentative D call TRBD2 (6 bases). The V gene lost 5 bases and the J gene lost 6 bases, with 11 bases spanning the gap. The CDR3 covers 11 residues. CDR1 is GTSNPN, CDR2 SVGIG, per germline (reference sequence).

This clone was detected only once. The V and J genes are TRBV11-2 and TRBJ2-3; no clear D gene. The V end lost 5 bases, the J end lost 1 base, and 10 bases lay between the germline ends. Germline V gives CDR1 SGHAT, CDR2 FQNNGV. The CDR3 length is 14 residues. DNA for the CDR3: TGTGCCAGCAGCCGAGCTCGGGGCACAGATACGCAGTATTTT. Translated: CASSRARGTDTQYF.

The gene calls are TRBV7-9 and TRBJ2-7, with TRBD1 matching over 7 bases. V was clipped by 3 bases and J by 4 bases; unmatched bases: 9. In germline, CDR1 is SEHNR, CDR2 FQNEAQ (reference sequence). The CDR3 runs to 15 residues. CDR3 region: CASSFPGTAMYEQYF. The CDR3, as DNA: TGTGCCAGCAGCTTCCCCGGGACAGCCATGTACGAGCAGTACTTC.

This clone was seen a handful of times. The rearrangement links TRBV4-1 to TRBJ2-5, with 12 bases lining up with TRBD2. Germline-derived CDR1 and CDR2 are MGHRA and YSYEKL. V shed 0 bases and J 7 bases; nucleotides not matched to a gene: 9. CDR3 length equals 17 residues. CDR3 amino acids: CASSQETSGGRSGTQYF. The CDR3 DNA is TGCGCCAGCAGCCAAGAGACTAGCGGGGGCCGAAGCGGGACCCAGTACTTC.

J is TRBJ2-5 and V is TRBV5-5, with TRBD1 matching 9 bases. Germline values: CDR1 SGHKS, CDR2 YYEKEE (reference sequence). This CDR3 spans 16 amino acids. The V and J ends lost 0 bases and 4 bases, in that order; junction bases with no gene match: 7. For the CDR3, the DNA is TGTGCCAGCAGCTTGGAAGGGACAGGGAAGGGAGAGACCCAGTACTTC. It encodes CASSLEGTGKGETQYF.